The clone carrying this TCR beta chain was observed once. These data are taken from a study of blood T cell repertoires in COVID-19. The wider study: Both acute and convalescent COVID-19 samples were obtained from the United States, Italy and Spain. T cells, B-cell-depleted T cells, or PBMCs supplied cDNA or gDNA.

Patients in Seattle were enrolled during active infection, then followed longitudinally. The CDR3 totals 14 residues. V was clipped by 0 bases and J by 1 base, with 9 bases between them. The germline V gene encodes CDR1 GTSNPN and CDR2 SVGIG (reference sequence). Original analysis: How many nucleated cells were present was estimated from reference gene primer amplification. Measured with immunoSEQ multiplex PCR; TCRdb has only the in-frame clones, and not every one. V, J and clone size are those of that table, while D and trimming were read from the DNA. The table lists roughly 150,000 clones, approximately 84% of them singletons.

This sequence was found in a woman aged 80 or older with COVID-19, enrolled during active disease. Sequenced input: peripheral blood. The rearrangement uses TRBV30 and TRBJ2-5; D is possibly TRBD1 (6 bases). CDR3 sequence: CAWSVLQGQETQYF. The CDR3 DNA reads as TGTGCCTGGAGTGTACTACAGGGCCAAGAGACCCAGTACTTC.